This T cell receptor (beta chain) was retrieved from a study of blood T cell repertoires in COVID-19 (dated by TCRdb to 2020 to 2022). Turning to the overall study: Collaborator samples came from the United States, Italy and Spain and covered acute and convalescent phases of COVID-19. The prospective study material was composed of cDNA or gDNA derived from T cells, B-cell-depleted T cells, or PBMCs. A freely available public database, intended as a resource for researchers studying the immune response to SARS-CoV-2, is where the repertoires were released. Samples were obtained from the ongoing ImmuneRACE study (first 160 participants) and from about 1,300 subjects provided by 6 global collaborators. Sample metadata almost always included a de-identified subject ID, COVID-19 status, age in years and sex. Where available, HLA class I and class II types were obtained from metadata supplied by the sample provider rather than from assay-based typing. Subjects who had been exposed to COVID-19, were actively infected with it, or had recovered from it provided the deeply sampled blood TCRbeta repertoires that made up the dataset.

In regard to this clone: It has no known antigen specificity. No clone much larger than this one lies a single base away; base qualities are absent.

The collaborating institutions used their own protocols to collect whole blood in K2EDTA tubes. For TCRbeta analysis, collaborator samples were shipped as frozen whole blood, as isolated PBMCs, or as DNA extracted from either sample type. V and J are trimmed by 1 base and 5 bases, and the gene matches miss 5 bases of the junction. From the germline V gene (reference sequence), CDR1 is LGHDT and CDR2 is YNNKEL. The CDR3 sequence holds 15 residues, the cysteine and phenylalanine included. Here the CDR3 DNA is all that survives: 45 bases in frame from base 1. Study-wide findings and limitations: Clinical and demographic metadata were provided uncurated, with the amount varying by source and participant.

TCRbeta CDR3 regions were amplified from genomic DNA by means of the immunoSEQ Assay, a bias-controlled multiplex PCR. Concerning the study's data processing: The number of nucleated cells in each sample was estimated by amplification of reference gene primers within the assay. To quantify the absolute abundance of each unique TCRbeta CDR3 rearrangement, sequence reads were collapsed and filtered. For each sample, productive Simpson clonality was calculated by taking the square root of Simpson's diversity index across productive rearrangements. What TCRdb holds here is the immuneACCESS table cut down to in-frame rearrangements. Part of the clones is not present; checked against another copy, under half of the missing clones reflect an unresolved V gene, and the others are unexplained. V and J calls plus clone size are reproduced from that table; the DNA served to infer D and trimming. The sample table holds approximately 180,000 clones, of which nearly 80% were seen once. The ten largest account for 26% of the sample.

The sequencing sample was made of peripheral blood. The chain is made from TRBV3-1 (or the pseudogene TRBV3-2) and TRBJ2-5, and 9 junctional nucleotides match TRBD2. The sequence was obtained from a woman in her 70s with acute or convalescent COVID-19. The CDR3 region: CASSQGSGRTETQYF. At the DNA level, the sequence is TGTGCCAGCAGCCAAGGGAGCGGGAGGACGGAGACCCAGTACTTC.